Given below is one T cell receptor beta chain in context. Other DNA sequences in this specimen translate into the identical CDR3. Sequencing used immunoSEQ multiplex PCR; TCRdb keeps in-frame clones, though not all of them. The sample has roughly 97,000 clones; about 87% are singletons. The data are from a study of OX40 agonist ivuxolimab in advanced cancers. Whole-study context: Those enrolled were 80% to 85% male, with a mean age of roughly 62 years and ages from roughly 23 to 79. Earlier treatment with anti-PD-1, anti-PD-L1 or anti-CTLA-4 was permitted, and under 50% had received some.

This CDR3 region has 15 residues. CDR1 WSHSY and CDR2 SAAADI come from the germline V gene. The junction had 10 bases not matched to a gene; V was cut back by 6 bases and J by 5 bases. The material sequenced was CD4+ or CD8+ T cells sorted from blood, taken in a trial of the OX40 agonist ivuxolimab. The clonotype originates from an adult with an advanced solid tumor such as melanoma, head and neck, liver or kidney cancer. The chain links TRBV10-2 to TRBJ2-5; TRBD2 matches at 9 bases. The CDR3 DNA sequence: TGCGCCAGCAGCCCGACTAGCGGAGGGGATGAGACCCAGTACTTC. Translated: CASSPTSGGDETQYF.